This TCR beta chain was captured by sequencing in a study of blood T cell repertoires in COVID-19. The overall study: Nucleic acid was either cDNA or gDNA, and it came from T cells, B-cell-depleted T cells, or PBMCs.

Original methodology: Nucleated cell counts were estimated from reference gene primer amplification. TCRdb keeps only in-frame clones here, not all; method: immunoSEQ multiplex PCR. V and J calls plus clone size are reproduced from that table; the DNA served to infer D and trimming. This table has about 77,000 clones, 80% appearing once. Sample: peripheral blood. The receptor was isolated from a woman in her sixties or seventies with acute or convalescent COVID-19.

CDR3 DNA: TGTGCCAGCAGCTCGCAGGGATCGAATTCACCCCTCCACTTT. Its protein is CASSSQGSNSPLHF. The chain joins TRBV7-3 to TRBJ1-6, with D maybe TRBD1 (5 bases). Germline lookup yields CDR1 SGHTA and CDR2 FQGTGA. The CDR3 runs 14 residues. V shed 4 bases and J shed 7 bases, with 11 bases lying between them. Full variable domain (remainder filled in from reference TRBV7-3 and TRBJ1-6): GAGVSQTPSNKVTEKGKYVELRCDPISGHTALYWYRQSLGQGPEFLIYFQGTGAADDSGLPNDRFFAVRPEGSVSTLKIQRTERGDSAVYLCASSSQGSNSPLHFGNGTRLTVT.